The next 11 T cell receptor beta chains were all read from a single sample in a study of T-cell reconstitution after alpha-beta-depleted transplantation in children. During its preparation, the TCRbeta library received unique molecular identifiers. TCRdb itself ran the PCR reads through MiXCR, one entry per CDR3 protein. The sample consists of about 640,000 distinct CDR3 sequences, roughly 15% of them appearing once. This material consisted of PBMCs from the stem cell graft donor, taken from the stem cell graft. These TCRs come from a human donor who donated a stem cell graft to a child with acute myeloid leukemia.

This clonotype occurred many times. V and J are TRBV7-2 and TRBJ1-2; possible D gene TRBD1, 6 bases. This CDR3 is 15 amino acids long. Germline V gene data show CDR1 as SGHTA and CDR2 as FQGNSA. Trimming cost V 5 bases and J 5 bases, with 18 bases left between them. CDR3 in amino acids: CASSRDPGEGYGYTF. CDR3 nucleotide sequence: TGTGCCAGCAGCCGCGACCCAGGGGAGGGATATGGCTACACCTTC. Filled out from reference TRBV7-2 and TRBJ1-2, the complete variable domain reads GAGVSQSPSNKVTEKGKDVELRCDPISGHTALYWYRQSLGQGLEFLIYFQGNSAPDKSGLPSDRFSAERTGGSVSTLTIQRTQQEDSAVYLCASSRDPGEGYGYTFGSGTRLTVV.

This clonotype was detected many times. CDR3 sequence: CASSLGTSGGIQYF. In DNA form, the CDR3 reads TGTGCCAGCAGCCTAGGGACTAGCGGAGGCATTCAGTACTTC. This rearrangement joins TRBV7-2 to TRBJ2-4; 11 positions match TRBD2. The germline V gene encodes CDR1 SGHTA and CDR2 FQGNSA. This CDR3 is 14 amino acids long. V lost 5 bases and J lost 9; bases outside the gene matches: 6. Full variable domain (remainder filled in from reference TRBV7-2 and TRBJ2-4): GAGVSQSPSNKVTEKGKDVELRCDPISGHTALYWYRQSLGQGLEFLIYFQGNSAPDKSGLPSDRFSAERTGGSVSTLTIQRTQQEDSAVYLCASSLGTSGGIQYFGAGTRLSVL.

The sample holds many counts of this clonotype. CDR3 in amino acids: CSAGGRGSPLHF. The CDR3 DNA is TGCAGTGCTGGGGGTCGGGGGTCACCCCTCCACTTT. The genes are TRBV20-1 and TRBJ1-6, with a weak D call TRBD1 (5 bases). In germline, CDR1 is DFQATT, CDR2 SNEGSKA (reference sequence). The CDR3 length is 12 residues. V lost 5 bases, J lost 10 bases, and 12 bases lay in between.

This clonotype showed up just a few times. The gene calls are TRBV20-1 and TRBJ1-2, with 8 bases lining up with TRBD1. The germline V gene encodes CDR1 DFQATT and CDR2 SNEGSKA (reference sequence). The ends lost 3 bases at V and 3 bases at J; junction bases unmatched: 6. This CDR3 comprises 14 residues. Here the CDR3 DNA reads TGCAGTGCTAGGGGGCAGGGGGCGGACTATGGCTACACCTTC. Protein product: CSARGQGADYGYTF.

On this clonotype itself: A much larger clone lies one base from this, so it may be a read error. The chain employs TRBV4-2 and TRBJ2-7; D is ambiguous. Deletions cut 4 bases from V and 5 bases from J, with 9 bases between. This CDR3 is built from 12 residues. Germline-derived CDR1 and CDR2 are LGHNA and YNFKEQ. CDR3 in DNA: TGTGCCAGCAGCCCCGGCCAAAACGAGCAGTACGTC. Protein: CASSPGQNEQYV.

This clonotype was counted at least ten times. This chain uses TRBV20-1 with TRBJ2-7; no clear D gene. Trimming stripped 0 bases from V and 0 bases from J, with 9 bases between. The V gene's germline CDR1 is DFQATT and CDR2 SNEGSKA (reference sequence). This CDR3 is 14 amino acids long. The CDR3 nucleotides are TGCAGTGCTAGAGATGGCAGAATCTCCTACGAGCAGTACTTC. Its translation is CSARDGRISYEQYF.

The V call is TRBV27, the J call TRBJ2-3, with TRBD2 identical over 9 bases. The CDR3 is 17 residues long. The trim removed 8 bases at V and 5 bases at J, leaving 17 bases unmatched. The V gene's germline CDR1 is MNHEY and CDR2 SMNVEV (reference sequence). The CDR3: CASSLFGGGAPRDTQYF. The CDR3 DNA is TGTGCCAGCTCCCTCTTCGGCGGGGGGGCACCGAGAGATACGCAGTATTTT.

This clonotype came up a few times. The V and J genes are TRBV29-1 and TRBJ2-3, with unresolved D. Germline-derived CDR1 and CDR2 are SQVTM and ANQGSEA. Trimming took off 4 bases at V and 6 bases at J, with 8 bases between the two ends. The CDR3 runs to 11 residues. The CDR3 protein is CSVALTDTQYF. CDR3 sequence (DNA): TGCAGCGTTGCCCTTACGGATACGCAGTATTTT.

The chain joins TRBV20-1 to TRBJ2-5, with TRBD2 matching 11 bases. The CDR3 consists of 15 residues. Germline values: CDR1 DFQATT, CDR2 SNEGSKA (reference sequence). V was pared by 2 bases and J by 5 bases, with 7 bases of the junction left unmatched. CDR3 coding DNA: TGCAGTGCTAGAAGTGCTAGCGGGGGGACGGAGACCCAGTACTTC. Protein product: CSARSASGGTETQYF.

This clonotype has just a few counts. V and J are TRBV20-1 and TRBJ2-2, with D perhaps TRBD1 or TRBD2 (6 bases each). This CDR3 is 14 amino acids long. Trimming stripped 3 bases from V and 7 bases from J, with 15 bases between. From germline, CDR1 is DFQATT and CDR2 SNEGSKA (reference sequence). As DNA, the CDR3 is TGCAGTGCTAGGCCGGGGGCGCGAGTCGGGGAGCTGTTTTTT. It translates to CSARPGARVGELFF.

There are a few counts of this clonotype. V and J are TRBV6-6 and TRBJ2-3; no clear D gene. Germline V CDR1 and CDR2: MNHNY, SVGAGI (reference sequence). CDR3 length equals 13 residues. Trimming took off 4 bases at V and 6 bases at J, with 11 bases between the two ends. The CDR3 DNA follows: TGTGCCAGCAGTTTCGGCGGCATTGATACGCAGTATTTT. Translation: CASSFGGIDTQYF.